The source of this T cell receptor beta chain is a study of T cells in Graves' hyperthyroidism and ophthalmopathy. At the level of the study: Peripheral blood was secured at the point of initial diagnosis, before any treatment.

This clonotype was recorded many times. TCR beta CDR3 sequences were amplified from RNA transcripts. The HTBI primer set served for first-round RT-PCR of the TCR CDR3. Each CDR3 protein is one row after TCRdb ran MiXCR on the multiplex PCR reads. The sample consists of some 560,000 distinct CDR3 sequences, 12% to 15% of them appearing once. The CDR3 contains 16 residues. Germline V gene sequence: CDR1 LGHDT, CDR2 YNNKEL (reference sequence). With 4 bases clipped from V and 2 bases from J, the junction kept 6 bases outside the gene matches. The chain links TRBV3-1 to TRBJ2-1; 9 nucleotides align to TRBD1. This sequence originates from a woman aged 40 to 50 with Graves' hyperthyroidism. Source material: blood. The CDR3 spells CASSPADRGPYNEQFF. The DNA for the CDR3 is TGTGCCAGCAGCCCTGCGGACAGGGGTCCCTACAATGAGCAGTTCTTC.